The present T cell receptor beta chain was sequenced within a study of tissue T cells after allogeneic stem cell transplantation. As to this clone: Its antigen remains unknown. Mouse gene names and germline throughout. The read finishes 1 residue shy of the CDR3 end, and the germline J gene is used to complete it.

Sequenced by immunoSEQ multiplex PCR; TCRdb stores in-frame clones only, minus some. The sample has approximately 3,600 clones; approximately 53% are singletons. The CDR3 contains 12 residues. Deletions cut 4 bases from V and 4 bases from J, with 8 bases between. Germline values: CDR1 KGHPV, CDR2 FQNQEV (reference sequence). Study-level results: This small cohort was clinically heterogeneous, and sampling depth was a limitation.

Indicated time point: mouse harvest day 14 after allogeneic transplant. Tail vein injection delivered 10^7 T-cell-depleted bone marrow cells and 10^6 splenic CD5+ T cells. Mice had MHC-mismatched B6 into BALB/c GVHD, sampled day 7 or 14. V and J are TRBV26 and TRBJ2-7; D is perhaps TRBD1 (5 bases). The sequenced material came from gut tissue. This clonotype was obtained from a female BALB/c mouse given C57BL/6 T cells with graft-versus-host disease after an allogeneic hematopoietic cell transplant. The CDR3 bases that were read are TGTGCCAGCAGTCCCCGACAGTATGAACAGTAC. It encodes CASSPRQYEQY. In full, the CDR3 reads CASSPRQYEQYF.